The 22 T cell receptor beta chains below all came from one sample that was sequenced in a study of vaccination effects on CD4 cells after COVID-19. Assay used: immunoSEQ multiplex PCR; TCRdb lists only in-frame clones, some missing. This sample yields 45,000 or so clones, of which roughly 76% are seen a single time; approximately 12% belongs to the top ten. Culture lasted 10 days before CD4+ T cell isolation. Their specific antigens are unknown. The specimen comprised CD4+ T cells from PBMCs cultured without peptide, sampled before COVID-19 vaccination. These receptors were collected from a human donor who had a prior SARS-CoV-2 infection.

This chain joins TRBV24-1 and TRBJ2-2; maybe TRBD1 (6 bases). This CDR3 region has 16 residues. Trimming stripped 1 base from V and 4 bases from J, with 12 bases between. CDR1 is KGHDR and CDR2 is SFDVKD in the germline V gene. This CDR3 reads CATSDFRGKGTGELFF. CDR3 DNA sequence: TGTGCCACCAGTGATTTCAGGGGAAAAGGCACCGGGGAGCTGTTTTTT.

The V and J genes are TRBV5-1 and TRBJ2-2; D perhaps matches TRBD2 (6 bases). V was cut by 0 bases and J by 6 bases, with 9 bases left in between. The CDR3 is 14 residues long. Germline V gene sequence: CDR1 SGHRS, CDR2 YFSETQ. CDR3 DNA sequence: TGCGCCAGCAGCTTGGATACTAGCCCCGGGGAGCTGTTTTTT. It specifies CASSLDTSPGELFF.

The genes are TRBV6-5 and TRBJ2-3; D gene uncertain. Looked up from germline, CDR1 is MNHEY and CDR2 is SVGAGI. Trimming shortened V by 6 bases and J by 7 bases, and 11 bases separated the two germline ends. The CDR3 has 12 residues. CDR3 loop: CASSPGSNTQYF. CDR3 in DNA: TGTGCCAGCAGCCCCGGTTCCAATACGCAGTATTTT.

The CDR3: CASRRGEGSYTF. In DNA, the CDR3 is TGTGCCAGCAGACGGGGCGAAGGGAGCTACACCTTC. The chain combines TRBV14 with TRBJ1-2, with D maybe TRBD1 (5 bases). Trimming removed 6 bases from V and 9 bases from J, with 14 bases in between. The V gene's germline CDR1 is SGHDN and CDR2 FVKESK. There are 12 residues in the CDR3. Based on the CDR3 plus reference TRBV14 and TRBJ1-2, the full variable domain is EAGVTQFPSHSVIEKGQTVTLRCDPISGHDNLYWYRRVMGKEIKFLLHFVKESKQDESGMPNNRFLAERTGGTYSTLKVQPAELEDSGVYFCASRRGEGSYTFGSGTRLTVV.

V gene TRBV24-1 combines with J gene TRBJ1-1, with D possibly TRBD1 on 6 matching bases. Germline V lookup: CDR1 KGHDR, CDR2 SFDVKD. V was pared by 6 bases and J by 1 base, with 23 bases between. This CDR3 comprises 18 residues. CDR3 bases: TGTGCCACCAGTACCTTGCTGGGGGCACCCTATAGGAACACTGAAGCTTTCTTT. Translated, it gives CATSTLLGAPYRNTEAFF.

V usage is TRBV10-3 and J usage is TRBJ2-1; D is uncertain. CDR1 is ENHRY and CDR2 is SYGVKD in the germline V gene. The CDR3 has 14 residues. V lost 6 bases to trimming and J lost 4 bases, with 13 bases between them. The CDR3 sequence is CAIRDGERYNEQFF. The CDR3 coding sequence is TGTGCCATCAGGGACGGAGAAAGATACAATGAGCAGTTCTTC.

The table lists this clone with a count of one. The CDR3 reads CASSVVGESGNEQFF. DNA for the CDR3: TGTGCCAGCAGCGTAGTGGGGGAGTCCGGCAATGAGCAGTTCTTC. The chain has TRBV9 and TRBJ2-1; either TRBD1 or TRBD2 may supply D (5 bases each). Germline assignment: CDR1 SGDLS and CDR2 YYNGEE. This CDR3 comprises 15 residues. The ends were cut back, 0 bases at V and 6 bases at J, with 13 bases in the middle.

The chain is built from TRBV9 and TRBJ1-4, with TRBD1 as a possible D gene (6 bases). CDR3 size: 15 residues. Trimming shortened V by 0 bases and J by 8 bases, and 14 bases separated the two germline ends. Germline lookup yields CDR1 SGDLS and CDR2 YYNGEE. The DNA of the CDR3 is TGTGCCAGCAGCGTAGCTTGGGGGCCCCACGAAAAACTGTTTTTT. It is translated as CASSVAWGPHEKLFF.

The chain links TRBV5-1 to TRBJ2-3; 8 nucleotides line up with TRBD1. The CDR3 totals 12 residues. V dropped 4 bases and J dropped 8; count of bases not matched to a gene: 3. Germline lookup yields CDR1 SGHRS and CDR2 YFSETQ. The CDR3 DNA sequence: TGCGCCAGCAGCGGGGGACAGGCTACGCAGTATTTT. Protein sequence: CASSGGQATQYF.

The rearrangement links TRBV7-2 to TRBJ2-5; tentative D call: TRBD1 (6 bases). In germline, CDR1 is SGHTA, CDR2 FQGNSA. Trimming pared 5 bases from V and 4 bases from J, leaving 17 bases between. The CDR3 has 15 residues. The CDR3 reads CASSIQGWRLETQYF. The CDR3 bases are TGTGCCAGCAGCATCCAGGGGTGGCGGCTAGAGACCCAGTACTTC.

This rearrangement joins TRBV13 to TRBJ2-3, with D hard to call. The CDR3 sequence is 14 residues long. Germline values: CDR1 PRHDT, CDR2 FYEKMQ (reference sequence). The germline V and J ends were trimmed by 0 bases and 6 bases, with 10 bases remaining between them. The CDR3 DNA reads TGTGCCAGCAGCTTAGGACGGAGAATGGATACGCAGTATTTT. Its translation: CASSLGRRMDTQYF.

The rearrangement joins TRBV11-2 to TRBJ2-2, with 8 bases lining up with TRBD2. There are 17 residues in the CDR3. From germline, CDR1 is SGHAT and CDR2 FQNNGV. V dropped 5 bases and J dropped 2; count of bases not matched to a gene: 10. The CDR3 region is CASSRLRLATNTGELFF. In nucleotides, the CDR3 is TGTGCCAGCAGCCGACTAAGACTAGCGACTAACACCGGGGAGCTGTTTTTT.

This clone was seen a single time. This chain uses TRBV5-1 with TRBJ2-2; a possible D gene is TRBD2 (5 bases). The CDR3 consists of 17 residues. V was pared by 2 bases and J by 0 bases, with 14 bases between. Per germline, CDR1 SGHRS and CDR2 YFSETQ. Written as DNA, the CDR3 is TGCGCCAGCAGCTTCGCTCCCTGGACTTCGAACACCGGGGAGCTGTTTTTT. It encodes CASSFAPWTSNTGELFF.

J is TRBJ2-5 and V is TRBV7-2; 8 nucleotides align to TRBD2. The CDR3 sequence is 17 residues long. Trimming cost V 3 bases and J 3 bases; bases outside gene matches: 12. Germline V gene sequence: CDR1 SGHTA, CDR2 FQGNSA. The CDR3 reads CASSFLLAAAEEETQYF. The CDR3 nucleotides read TGTGCCAGCAGCTTTCTACTAGCGGCCGCGGAGGAAGAGACCCAGTACTTC.

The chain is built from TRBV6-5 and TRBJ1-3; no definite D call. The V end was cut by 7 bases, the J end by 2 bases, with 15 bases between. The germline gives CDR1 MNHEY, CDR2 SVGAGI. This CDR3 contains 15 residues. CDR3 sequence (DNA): TGTGCCAGCATCGGGGTAAACCGGCCTGGAAACACCATATATTTT. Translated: CASIGVNRPGNTIYF.

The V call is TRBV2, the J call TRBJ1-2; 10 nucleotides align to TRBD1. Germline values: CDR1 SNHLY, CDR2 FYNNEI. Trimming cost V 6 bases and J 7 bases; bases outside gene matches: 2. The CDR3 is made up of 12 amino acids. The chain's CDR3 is CASRDRGFGYTF. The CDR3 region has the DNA TGTGCCAGCAGGGACAGGGGGTTTGGCTACACCTTC.

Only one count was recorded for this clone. The CDR3 sequence: CASSKPPRDITETEAFF. CDR3 DNA: TGTGCCAGCAGCAAACCGCCACGAGACATAACAGAGACTGAAGCTTTCTTT. The gene calls are TRBV21-1 and TRBJ1-1; the table assigns TRBD1, which was not confirmed against the DNA. TRBV21-1 is a listed pseudogene. There are 17 residues in the CDR3.

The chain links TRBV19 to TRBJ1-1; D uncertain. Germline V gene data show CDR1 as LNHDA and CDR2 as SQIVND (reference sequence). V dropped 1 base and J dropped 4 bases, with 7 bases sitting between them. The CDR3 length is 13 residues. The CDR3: CASSIARGTEAFF. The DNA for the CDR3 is TGTGCCAGTAGTATAGCACGGGGCACTGAAGCTTTCTTT.

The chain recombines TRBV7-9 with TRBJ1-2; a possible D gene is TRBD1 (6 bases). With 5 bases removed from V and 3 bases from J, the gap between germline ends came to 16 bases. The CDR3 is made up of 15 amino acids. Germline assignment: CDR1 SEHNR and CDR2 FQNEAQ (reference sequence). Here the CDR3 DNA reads TGTGCCAGCAGCCCCACCGGGGGGCGAGACTATGGCTACACCTTC. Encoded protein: CASSPTGGRDYGYTF.

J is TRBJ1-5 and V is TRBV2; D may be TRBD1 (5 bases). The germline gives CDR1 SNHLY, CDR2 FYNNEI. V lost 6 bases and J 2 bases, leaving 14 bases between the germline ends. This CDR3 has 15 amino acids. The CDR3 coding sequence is TGTGCCAGCAGGGGCGTGAGGGGCGGCAATCAGCCCCAGCATTTT. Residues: CASRGVRGGNQPQHF.

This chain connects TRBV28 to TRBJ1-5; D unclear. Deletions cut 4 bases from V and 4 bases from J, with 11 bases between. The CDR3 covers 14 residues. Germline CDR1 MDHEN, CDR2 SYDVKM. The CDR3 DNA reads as TGTGCCAGCAGTTCCGGGTTTTTTAATCAGCCCCAGCATTTT. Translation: CASSSGFFNQPQHF.

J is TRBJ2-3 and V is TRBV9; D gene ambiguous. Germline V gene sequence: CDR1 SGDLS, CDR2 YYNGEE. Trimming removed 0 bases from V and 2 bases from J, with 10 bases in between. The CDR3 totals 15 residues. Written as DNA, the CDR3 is TGTGCCAGCAGCGTAGGGAAATGGGACACAGATACGCAGTATTTT. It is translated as CASSVGKWDTDTQYF.